The 6 T cell receptor beta chains listed next were all sequenced from one sample in a study of cytotoxic CD8 clonotypes in ibrutinib-treated CLL. Data came from immunoSEQ multiplex PCR; TCRdb stores just in-frame clones and leaves some out. The table has some 140,000 clones, 80% to 90% seen once. Specimen: PBMCs, collected after 24 months of ibrutinib treatment. The source is a human donor with chronic lymphocytic leukemia.

This rearrangement joins TRBV2 to TRBJ2-1; no reliable D call. Germline V CDR1 and CDR2: SNHLY, FYNNEI. CDR3 size: 12 residues. The V end was cut by 8 bases, the J end by 2 bases, with 7 bases between. CDR3 bases: TGTGCCAGCGGGCCCCCCTACAATGAGCAGTTCTTC. It encodes CASGPPYNEQFF.

The J gene is TRBJ2-1, the V gene TRBV6-4, with 13 bases aligning to TRBD2. The length of the CDR3 is 15 residues. The germline V gene encodes CDR1 MRHNA and CDR2 SNTAGT. After removal of 5 bases from V and 9 bases from J, the junction contained 7 bases not matched to a gene. CDR3 nucleotides: TGTGCCAGCAGTACTAGCGGGGGGGGTACTTTTGAGCAGTTCTTC. This encodes CASSTSGGGTFEQFF.

The chain carries TRBV9 and TRBJ1-2, with TRBD1 matching over 10 bases. CDR1 and CDR2 (germline): SGDLS, YYNGEE. With 4 bases clipped from V and 6 bases from J, the junction kept 6 bases outside the gene matches. The CDR3 is 14 amino acids. In DNA, the CDR3 is TGTGCCAGCAGCTCCAGGACAGGGGGAAATGGCTACACCTTC. This encodes CASSSRTGGNGYTF. The full variable domain, rest sourced from reference TRBV9 and TRBJ1-2, is DSGVTQTPKHLITATGQRVTLRCSPRSGDLSVYWYQQSLDQGLQFLIQYYNGEERAKGNILERFSAQQFPDLHSELNLSSLELGDSALYFCASSSRTGGNGYTFGSGTRLTVV.

The gene calls are TRBV30 and TRBJ1-4, with D maybe TRBD1 (5 bases). Germline values: CDR1 GTSNPN, CDR2 SVGIG (reference sequence). This CDR3 is 15 amino acids long. Trimming stripped 1 base from V and 5 bases from J, with 14 bases between. The CDR3 DNA follows: TGTGCCTGGAGTGAAGAGGGGTTATTCAATGAAAAACTGTTTTTT. Translated, it gives CAWSEEGLFNEKLFF.

The rearrangement uses TRBV9 and TRBJ2-1, with TRBD1 matching 9 bases. Germline trimming cut 4 bases from V and 2 bases from J; bases unmatched to any gene: 4. Per the germline V gene, CDR1 is SGDLS and CDR2 is YYNGEE. The CDR3 extends over 15 amino acids. The CDR3 loop is CASSKGQGPYNEQFF. CDR3 nucleotides: TGTGCCAGCAGCAAGGGACAGGGCCCCTACAATGAGCAGTTCTTC. Drawing the rest from reference TRBV9 and TRBJ2-1, the complete variable domain is DSGVTQTPKHLITATGQRVTLRCSPRSGDLSVYWYQQSLDQGLQFLIQYYNGEERAKGNILERFSAQQFPDLHSELNLSSLELGDSALYFCASSKGQGPYNEQFFGPGTRLTVL.

This chain joins TRBV4-1 and TRBJ2-1; D tentatively reads TRBD1 or TRBD2 (5 bases each). The CDR3 runs 16 residues. Deletions cut 3 bases from V and 5 bases from J, with 17 bases between. The germline V gene has CDR1 MGHRA and CDR2 YSYEKL. In nucleotides, the CDR3 is TGCGCCAGCAGCCACCCAAGGGACGGGGATCACAATGAGCAGTTCTTC. Amino acid sequence: CASSHPRDGDHNEQFF.